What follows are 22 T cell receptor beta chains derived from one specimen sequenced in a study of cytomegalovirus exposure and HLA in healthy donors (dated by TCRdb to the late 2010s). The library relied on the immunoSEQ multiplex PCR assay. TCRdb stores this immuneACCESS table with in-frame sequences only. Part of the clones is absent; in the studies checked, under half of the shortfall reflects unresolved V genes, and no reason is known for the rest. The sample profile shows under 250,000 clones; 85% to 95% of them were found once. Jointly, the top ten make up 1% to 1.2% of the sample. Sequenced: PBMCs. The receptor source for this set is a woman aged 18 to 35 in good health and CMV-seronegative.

The CDR3 nucleotides are TGTGCCTGGAGTGTACGGGGAGGACTCCCCCGAAAGGCGCAGTATTTT. Amino acid sequence: CAWSVRGGLPRKAQYF. This chain joins TRBV30 and TRBJ2-3, with D possibly matching TRBD2 (6 bases). The V end lost 0 bases, the J end lost 10 bases, and 23 bases lay between the germline ends. Looked up from germline, CDR1 is GTSNPN and CDR2 is SVGIG (reference sequence). CDR3 size: 16 residues.

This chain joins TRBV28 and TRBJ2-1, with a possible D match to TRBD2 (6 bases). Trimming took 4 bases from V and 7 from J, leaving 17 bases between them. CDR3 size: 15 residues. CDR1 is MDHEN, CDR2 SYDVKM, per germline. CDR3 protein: CASSYHISGINEQFF. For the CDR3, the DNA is TGTGCCAGCAGTTACCACATTAGCGGAATTAATGAGCAGTTCTTC.

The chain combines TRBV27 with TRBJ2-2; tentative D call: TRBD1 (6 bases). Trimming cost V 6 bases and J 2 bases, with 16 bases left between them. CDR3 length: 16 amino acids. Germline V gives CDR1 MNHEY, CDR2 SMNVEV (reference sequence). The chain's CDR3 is CASSQGQILNTGELFF. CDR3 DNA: TGTGCCAGCAGCCAGGGACAAATACTAAACACCGGGGAGCTGTTTTTT.

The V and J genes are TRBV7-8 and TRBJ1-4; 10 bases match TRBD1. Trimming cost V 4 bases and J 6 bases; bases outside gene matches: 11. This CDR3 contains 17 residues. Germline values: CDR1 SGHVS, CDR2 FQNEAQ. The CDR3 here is CASSSRAGTGVHEKLFF. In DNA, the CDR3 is TGTGCCAGCAGCTCACGGGCCGGGACAGGGGTTCATGAAAAACTGTTTTTT.

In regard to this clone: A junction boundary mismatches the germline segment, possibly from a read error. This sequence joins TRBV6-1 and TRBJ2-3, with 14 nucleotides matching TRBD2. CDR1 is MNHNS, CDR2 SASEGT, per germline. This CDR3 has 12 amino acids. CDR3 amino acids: CASSAGTSGSPF. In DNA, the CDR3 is TGTGCCAGCAGTGCAGGGACTAGCGGGAGCCCGTTT.

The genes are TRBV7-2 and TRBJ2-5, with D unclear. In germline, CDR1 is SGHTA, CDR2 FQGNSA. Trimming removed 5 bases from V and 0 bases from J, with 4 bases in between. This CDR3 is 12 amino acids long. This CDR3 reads CASSLYQETQYF. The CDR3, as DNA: TGTGCCAGCAGCCTCTACCAAGAGACCCAGTACTTC.

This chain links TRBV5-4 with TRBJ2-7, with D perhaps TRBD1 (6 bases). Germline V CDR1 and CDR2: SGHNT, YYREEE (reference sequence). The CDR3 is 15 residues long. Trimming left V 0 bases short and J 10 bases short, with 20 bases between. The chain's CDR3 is CASSLDGQSIRRQYF. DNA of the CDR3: TGTGCCAGCAGCTTGGATGGACAGAGTATTCGCCGCCAGTACTTC.

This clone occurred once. Here the CDR3 reads CASSTAGDGTDTQYF. CDR3 in DNA: TGTGCCAGTAGCACAGCGGGAGATGGCACAGATACGCAGTATTTT. This sequence joins TRBV19 and TRBJ2-3; the match to TRBD2 covers 8 bases. CDR1 and CDR2 (germline): LNHDA, SQIVND (reference sequence). The CDR3 loop spans 15 amino acids. The V gene end was trimmed by 6 bases and the J gene end by 1 base; junction bases not matched to a gene: 6.

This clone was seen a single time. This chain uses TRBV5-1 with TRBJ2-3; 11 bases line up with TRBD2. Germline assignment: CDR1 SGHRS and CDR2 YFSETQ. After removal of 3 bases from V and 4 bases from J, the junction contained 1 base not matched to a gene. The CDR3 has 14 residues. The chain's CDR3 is CASSSGLAADTQYF. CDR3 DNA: TGCGCCAGCAGCTCGGGACTAGCGGCAGATACGCAGTATTTT. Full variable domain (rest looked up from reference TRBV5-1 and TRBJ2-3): KAGVTQTPRYLIKTRGQQVTLSCSPISGHRSVSWYQQTPGQGLQFLFEYFSETQRNKGNFPGRFSGRQFSNSRSEMNVSTLELGDSALYLCASSSGLAADTQYFGPGTRLTVL.

CDR3 bases: TGCAGCGTTCTTCTCCCGGGACTAGCGGTCAACAATGAGCAGTTCTTC. The encoded protein is CSVLLPGLAVNNEQFF. The rearrangement joins TRBV29-1 to TRBJ2-1, with 11 bases matching TRBD2. V was pared by 5 bases and J by 5 bases, with 11 bases of the junction left unmatched. CDR3 length: 16 amino acids. Per the germline V gene, CDR1 is SQVTM and CDR2 is ANQGSEA.

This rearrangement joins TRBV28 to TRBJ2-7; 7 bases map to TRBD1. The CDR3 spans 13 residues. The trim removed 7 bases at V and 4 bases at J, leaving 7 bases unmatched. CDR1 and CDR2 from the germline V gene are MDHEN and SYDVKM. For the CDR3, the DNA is TGTGCCAGCACTATGACAGGGTTATACGAGCAGTACTTC. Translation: CASTMTGLYEQYF.

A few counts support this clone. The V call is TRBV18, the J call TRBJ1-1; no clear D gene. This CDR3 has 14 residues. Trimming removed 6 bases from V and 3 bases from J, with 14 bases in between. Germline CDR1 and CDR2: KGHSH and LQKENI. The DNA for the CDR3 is TGTGCCAGCTCTCCGTCCGGGGATCACACTGAAGCTTTCTTT. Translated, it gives CASSPSGDHTEAFF. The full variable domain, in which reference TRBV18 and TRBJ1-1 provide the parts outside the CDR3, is NAGVMQNPRHLVRRRGQEARLRCSPMKGHSHVYWYRQLPEEGLKFMVYLQKENIIDESGMPKERFSAEFPKEGPSILRIQQVVRGDSAAYFCASSPSGDHTEAFFGQGTRLTVV.

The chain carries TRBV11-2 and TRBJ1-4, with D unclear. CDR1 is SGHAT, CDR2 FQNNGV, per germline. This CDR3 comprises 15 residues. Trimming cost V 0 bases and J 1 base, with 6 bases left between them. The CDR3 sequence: CASSLEGVTNEKLFF. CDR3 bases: TGTGCCAGCAGCTTAGAGGGAGTAACTAATGAAAAACTGTTTTTT.

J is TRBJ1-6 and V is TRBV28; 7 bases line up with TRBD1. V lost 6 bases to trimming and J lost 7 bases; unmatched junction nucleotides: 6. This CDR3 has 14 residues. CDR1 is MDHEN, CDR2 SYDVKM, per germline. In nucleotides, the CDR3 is TGTGCCAGCAGGCAACAGGGGCCCAATTCACCCCTCCACTTT. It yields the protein CASRQQGPNSPLHF. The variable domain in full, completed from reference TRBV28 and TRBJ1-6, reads DVKVTQSSRYLVKRTGEKVFLECVQDMDHENMFWYRQDPGLGLRLIYFSYDVKMKEKGDIPEGYSVSREKKERFSLILESASTNQTSMYLCASRQQGPNSPLHFGNGTRLTVT.

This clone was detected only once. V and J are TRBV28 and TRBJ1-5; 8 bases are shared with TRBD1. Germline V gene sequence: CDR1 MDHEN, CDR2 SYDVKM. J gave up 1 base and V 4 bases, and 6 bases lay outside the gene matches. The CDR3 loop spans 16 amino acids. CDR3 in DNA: TGTGCCAGCAGTTATCCGGCAGGGGGCAGCAATCAGCCCCAGCATTTT. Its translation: CASSYPAGGSNQPQHF.

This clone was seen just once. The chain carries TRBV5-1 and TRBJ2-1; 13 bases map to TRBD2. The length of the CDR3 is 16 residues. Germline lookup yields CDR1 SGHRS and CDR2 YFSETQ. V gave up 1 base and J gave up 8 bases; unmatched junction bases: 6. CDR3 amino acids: CASSLLLAGGPDEQFF. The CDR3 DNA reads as TGCGCCAGCAGCTTGTTACTAGCGGGAGGGCCCGATGAGCAGTTCTTC.

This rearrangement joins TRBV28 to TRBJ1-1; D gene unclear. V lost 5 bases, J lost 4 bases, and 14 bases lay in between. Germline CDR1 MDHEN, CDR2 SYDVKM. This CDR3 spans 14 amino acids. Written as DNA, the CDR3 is TGTGCCAGCAGTCCTTTCGACATTATCACTGAAGCTTTCTTT. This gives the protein CASSPFDIITEAFF.

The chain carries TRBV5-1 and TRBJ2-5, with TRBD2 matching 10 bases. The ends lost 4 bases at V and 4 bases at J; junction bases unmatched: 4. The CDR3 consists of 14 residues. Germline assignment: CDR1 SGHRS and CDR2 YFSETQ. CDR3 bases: TGCGCCAGCAGCCCGCTAGCGGGAGTAGAGACCCAGTACTTC. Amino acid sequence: CASSPLAGVETQYF.

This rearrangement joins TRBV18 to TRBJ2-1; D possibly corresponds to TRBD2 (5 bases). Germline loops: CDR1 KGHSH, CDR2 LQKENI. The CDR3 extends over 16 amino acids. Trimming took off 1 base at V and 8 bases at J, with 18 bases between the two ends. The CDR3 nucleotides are TGTGCCAGCTCACCACTAGGGTCGGGAAGGAGCGATGAGCAGTTCTTC. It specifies CASSPLGSGRSDEQFF.

The CDR3 DNA reads as TGTGCCAGCAGCCAATACGGCGGAGGGGAAGCTTTCTTT. Translation: CASSQYGGGEAFF. The J gene is TRBJ1-1, the V gene TRBV16; no definite D call. CDR1 and CDR2 (germline): KGHSY, FQNENV. The ends were cut back, 1 base at V and 8 bases at J, with 11 bases in the middle. CDR3 size: 13 residues.

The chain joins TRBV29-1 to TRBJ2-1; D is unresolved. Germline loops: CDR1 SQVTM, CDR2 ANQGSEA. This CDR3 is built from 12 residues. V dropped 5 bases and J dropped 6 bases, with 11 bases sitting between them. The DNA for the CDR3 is TGCAGCGTTCAGCGTCCGAGCAATGAGCAGTTCTTC. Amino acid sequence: CSVQRPSNEQFF.

CDR3: CASSAASGWSSYNEQFF. The CDR3 nucleotides are TGTGCCAGCAGTGCGGCTAGCGGGTGGAGCTCCTACAATGAGCAGTTCTTC. The V call is TRBV6-1, the J call TRBJ2-1, with 8 bases that match TRBD2. Per the germline V gene, CDR1 is MNHNS and CDR2 is SASEGT. The CDR3 length is 17 residues. J gave up 0 bases and V 4 bases, and 8 bases lay outside the gene matches.